The 31 T cell receptor beta chains reported below all come from one sample, sequenced in a study of blood T cells in healthy people across ages. The use of a sample-barcoded 5' primer and a J-beta primer mix characterized a second PCR of roughly 6 to 11 cycles. TCRdb passed the 5' RACE reads through MiXCR, listing each CDR3 protein once. This sample yields over 1,500,000 distinct CDR3 sequences, of which around 48% are seen a single time; more than 2% belongs to the top ten. The sequenced sample consisted of blood. These receptors all stem from a woman aged 40 to 50 in good health.

This clonotype showed up just a few times. The gene calls are TRBV12-3 or TRBV12-4 and TRBJ1-2, with a weak D call TRBD1 (6 bases). This CDR3 has 14 residues. V lost 7 bases and J lost 0, with 12 bases in between. CDR3 region: CASTQGTANYGYTF. In nucleotides, the CDR3 is TGTGCCAGCACGCAGGGGACTGCTAACTATGGCTACACCTTC.

The chain links TRBV29-1 to TRBJ2-3, with 11 bases identical to TRBD1. Germline CDR1 SQVTM, CDR2 ANQGSEA. The trim removed 6 bases at V and 8 bases at J, leaving 10 bases unmatched. The CDR3 consists of 14 residues. CDR3 region: CSVNGQGAQVTQYF. The CDR3 coding sequence is TGCAGCGTGAATGGACAGGGGGCGCAAGTTACGCAGTATTTT.

The CDR3 region has the DNA TGCAGCGGTGGACAGGATTCGACAGATACGCAGTATTTT. Its protein is CSGGQDSTDTQYF. The V call is TRBV29-1, the J call TRBJ2-3; 7 bases fit TRBD1. The CDR3 is made up of 13 amino acids. CDR1 is SQVTM, CDR2 ANQGSEA, per germline. The V gene end was trimmed by 7 bases and the J gene end by 3 bases; junction bases not matched to a gene: 7.

This clonotype was recorded only once. The chain couples TRBV2 to TRBJ2-7; D ambiguous. V shed 3 bases and J shed 2 bases, with 14 bases lying between them. The CDR3 is 15 amino acids. Germline values: CDR1 SNHLY, CDR2 FYNNEI. This CDR3 reads CASSERQEATYEQYF. CDR3 sequence (DNA): TGTGCCAGCAGTGAGCGGCAGGAAGCAACCTACGAGCAGTACTTC.

In this sample, this clonotype turned up a few times. The chain carries TRBV6-5 and TRBJ1-6; TRBD1 might be the D (5 bases). The CDR3 runs 15 residues. V dropped 1 base and J dropped 7 bases, with 11 bases sitting between them. Germline CDR1 MNHEY, CDR2 SVGAGI. The CDR3: CASSYFGGRNSPLHF. CDR3 coding DNA: TGTGCCAGCAGTTACTTTGGGGGACGAAATTCACCCCTCCACTTT.

This clonotype turned up a few times. The chain combines TRBV4-2 with TRBJ2-4; TRBD2 matches 10 bases. Germline loops: CDR1 LGHNA, CDR2 YNFKEQ. J gave up 6 bases and V 0 bases, and 5 bases lay outside the gene matches. The CDR3 is 16 amino acids. CDR3 DNA: TGTGCCAGCAGCCAAGATTGGACTAGCGGACTAAACATTCAGTACTTC. It specifies CASSQDWTSGLNIQYF.

This clonotype was observed a handful of times. As DNA, the CDR3 is TGTGCCACTGTCGGGCAGGGTAGGGGATCTAACCAAGAGACCCAGTACTTC. This gives the protein CATVGQGRGSNQETQYF. The chain links TRBV24-1 to TRBJ2-5; possibly TRBD1 for D (5 bases). This CDR3 has 17 residues. The V gene lost 10 bases and the J gene lost 0 bases, with 23 bases spanning the gap. Germline loops: CDR1 KGHDR, CDR2 SFDVKD.

This clonotype appeared a few times. The rearrangement uses TRBV7-3 and TRBJ2-1; 10 bases line up with TRBD2. CDR3 length: 16 residues. V lost 5 bases and J lost 7; bases outside the gene matches: 11. Germline V lookup: CDR1 SGHTA, CDR2 FQGTGA. CDR3 bases: TGTGCCAGCAGCCCAACAAGCGGGGGGGCGTTGAATGAGCAGTTCTTC. Protein product: CASSPTSGGALNEQFF. Using reference TRBV7-3 and TRBJ2-1 for the parts outside the CDR3, the full variable domain is GAGVSQTPSNKVTEKGKYVELRCDPISGHTALYWYRQSLGQGPEFLIYFQGTGAADDSGLPNDRFFAVRPEGSVSTLKIQRTERGDSAVYLCASSPTSGGALNEQFFGPGTRLTVL.

The chain employs TRBV7-6 and TRBJ2-5; 10 bases are a match to TRBD1. Per germline, CDR1 SGHVS and CDR2 FNYEAQ. With 5 bases clipped from V and 0 bases from J, the junction kept 9 bases outside the gene matches. The CDR3 contains 17 residues. CDR3 sequence (DNA): TGTGCCAGCAGCCGTGGGACAGGGGACATGTACCAAGAGACCCAGTACTTC. Its protein product is CASSRGTGDMYQETQYF.

CDR3 protein: CASSQDNIGFNEQYF. The CDR3 DNA reads TGTGCCAGCAGCCAAGATAATATCGGGTTCAACGAGCAGTACTTC. This chain links TRBV3-1 with TRBJ2-7; D not certain. Germline CDR1 is LGHDT and CDR2 is YNNKEL (reference sequence). Between the trimmed V and J ends, which lost 0 bases and 5 bases, there was a span of 14 bases. The CDR3 covers 15 residues.

On this clonotype itself: The junction differs from germline at one of its ends, possibly a read error. The genes are TRBV28 and TRBJ2-7, with D possibly TRBD2 on 5 matching bases. The CDR3 length is 16 residues. Per the germline V gene, CDR1 is MDHEN and CDR2 is SYDVKM. The CDR3 DNA is TGTGCCAGCAGTTCCATGGCCTCCCCCAGCGGCTACGTGCAGTACTTC. It encodes CASSSMASPSGYVQYF.

The V gene is TRBV10-3, the J gene TRBJ2-1; 9 nucleotides line up with TRBD1. In germline, CDR1 is ENHRY, CDR2 SYGVKD. The CDR3 extends over 15 amino acids. Germline trimming cut 5 bases from V and 2 bases from J; bases unmatched to any gene: 4. The chain's CDR3 is CAISYTGGPYNEQFF. The CDR3 nucleotides are TGTGCCATCAGTTACACAGGGGGCCCCTACAATGAGCAGTTCTTC.

There are many counts of this clonotype. A junction boundary mismatches the germline segment, possibly from a read error. V usage is TRBV18 and J usage is TRBJ2-6; D unresolved. CDR1 is KGHSH and CDR2 is LQKENI in the germline V gene. The CDR3 contains 14 residues. The CDR3 region has the DNA TGCGCCAGCAGCCAGAGCTCTGGGGCCAACGTCCTGACTTTC. Translating gives CASSQSSGANVLTF.

This clonotype was counted once. The chain uses TRBV25-1 and TRBJ1-2; 7 bases agree with TRBD1. CDR1 MGHDK and CDR2 SYGVNS come from the germline V gene. V shed 7 bases and J 8 bases; nucleotides not matched to a gene: 10. The CDR3 is 13 amino acids. The CDR3, as DNA: TGTGCCAGCAATATTGAGGGGGCAGGGGGCTACACCTTC. It translates to CASNIEGAGGYTF.

The rearrangement uses TRBV4-1 and TRBJ2-1, with D uncertain. This CDR3 has 13 residues. Germline loops: CDR1 MGHRA, CDR2 YSYEKL. V dropped 2 bases and J dropped 7 bases, with 9 bases sitting between them. The CDR3 DNA reads as TGCGCCAGCAGCCAATGGAAAGGGAATGAGCAGTTCTTC. Amino acids: CASSQWKGNEQFF.

The chain uses TRBV4-1 and TRBJ2-5; D assignment may be TRBD1 or TRBD2 (5 bases each). The CDR3 consists of 16 residues. Trimming left V 0 bases short and J 2 bases short, with 13 bases between. Germline assignment: CDR1 MGHRA and CDR2 YSYEKL. The CDR3: CASSQDRGREQETQYF. The CDR3 DNA follows: TGCGCCAGCAGCCAAGATCGGGGCAGGGAACAAGAGACCCAGTACTTC.

In its sample, this clonotype was seen a few times. The chain uses TRBV7-2 and TRBJ2-6; 7 positions agree with TRBD1. This CDR3 region has 16 residues. Germline CDR1 SGHTA, CDR2 FQGNSA. The ends lost 5 bases at V and 2 bases at J; junction bases unmatched: 6. The CDR3 bases are TGTGCCAGCAGCCCGGACACAGGGGCTGGGGCCAACGTCCTGACTTTC. Translated: CASSPDTGAGANVLTF.

The V call is TRBV28, the J call TRBJ2-3, with 10 bases matching TRBD2. The CDR3 totals 15 residues. Germline values: CDR1 MDHEN, CDR2 SYDVKM. Trimming took 5 bases from V and 2 from J; bases not matched to a gene: 4. This CDR3 is CASSLAGVITDTQYF. The DNA of the CDR3 is TGTGCCAGCAGTCTAGCGGGGGTAATCACAGATACGCAGTATTTT.

This clonotype came up a few times. V and J are TRBV6-6 and TRBJ1-2; no clear D. The CDR3 length is 16 residues. V lost 2 bases and J 0 bases, leaving 13 bases between the germline ends. Germline V gives CDR1 MNHNY, CDR2 SVGAGI (reference sequence). This chain's CDR3 is CASSYRGGRPNYGYTF. The CDR3 bases are TGTGCCAGCAGTTACAGAGGTGGACGACCTAACTATGGCTACACCTTC.

This chain joins TRBV28 and TRBJ2-5, with 9 positions matching TRBD2. V shed 2 bases, J shed 6 bases, and the junction held 4 bases outside the gene matches. The CDR3 is made up of 14 amino acids. CDR1 is MDHEN, CDR2 SYDVKM, per germline. This chain's CDR3 is CASSLAGGIQTQYF. The CDR3 DNA follows: TGTGCCAGCAGTTTAGCGGGGGGGATTCAGACCCAGTACTTC.

This clonotype was found a few times. The V call is TRBV20-1, the J call TRBJ2-1, with a tentative D call TRBD2 (7 bases). Looked up from germline, CDR1 is DFQATT and CDR2 is SNEGSKA (reference sequence). This CDR3 spans 15 amino acids. Trimming pared 6 bases from V and 0 bases from J, leaving 15 bases between. The CDR3 is CSAGRGASSYNEQFF. The CDR3 coding sequence is TGCAGTGCAGGGAGGGGGGCTAGCTCCTACAATGAGCAGTTCTTC.

The chain uses TRBV7-2 and TRBJ2-7; D not resolved. Between the trimmed V and J ends, which lost 1 base and 4 bases, there was a span of 8 bases. The germline V gene encodes CDR1 SGHTA and CDR2 FQGNSA. The CDR3 has 13 amino acids. The CDR3 reads CASSLEPRYEQYF. The CDR3 DNA sequence: TGTGCCAGCAGCTTAGAACCCAGGTACGAGCAGTACTTC.

A few counts support this clonotype. It differs at one base from a far larger clone, so likely a read error. The chain combines TRBV7-9 with TRBJ2-3; D is unresolved. V lost 7 bases, J lost 0 bases, and 5 bases lay in between. The CDR3 loop spans 12 amino acids. Looked up from germline, CDR1 is SEHNR and CDR2 is FQNEAQ (reference sequence). CDR3 sequence (DNA): TGTGCCAGCAACCCTAGCACAGATACGCAGTATTTT. Its protein product is CASNPSTDTQYF.

V and J are TRBV7-9 and TRBJ1-2; D unresolved. Between the trimmed V and J ends, which lost 3 bases and 2 bases, there was a span of 19 bases. Germline V CDR1 and CDR2: SEHNR, FQNEAQ (reference sequence). The CDR3 totals 17 residues. The CDR3 coding sequence is TGTGCCAGCAGCTTCCTCGGTCCGGCAACCCGGAACTATGGCTACACCTTC. Its translation is CASSFLGPATRNYGYTF. Complete variable domain (other parts from reference TRBV7-9 and TRBJ1-2): DTGVSQNPRHKITKRGQNVTFRCDPISEHNRLYWYRQTLGQGPEFLTYFQNEAQLEKSRLLSDRFSAERPKGSFSTLEIQRTEQGDSAMYLCASSFLGPATRNYGYTFGSGTRLTVV.

This clonotype has more than one count but fewer than ten. The chain links TRBV7-9 to TRBJ2-5; D is ambiguous. V gave up 5 bases and J gave up 5 bases, with 18 bases separating them. Germline assignment: CDR1 SEHNR and CDR2 FQNEAQ (reference sequence). The CDR3 runs to 15 residues. CDR3 nucleotides: TGTGCCAGCAGCCCCCGTGTGTCCAAGGTGGAGACCCAGTACTTC. It codes for CASSPRVSKVETQYF.

The chain has TRBV6-6 and TRBJ2-1; 8 bases are a match to TRBD2. The better agreement between TRBJ2-7 and the DNA end casts doubt on the J call. The germline gives CDR1 MNHNY, CDR2 SVGAGI (reference sequence). CDR3 size: 14 residues. DNA for the CDR3: TGTGCCAGCAAATGGGGCGGGGGGTTTAATGAGCAGTACTTC. It specifies CASKWGGGFNEQYF.

V and J are TRBV4-1 and TRBJ1-5; 7 positions match TRBD1. The CDR3 has 16 residues. Trimming at V came to 2 bases and at J to 0 bases, leaving 4 bases not matched to a gene. Germline assignment: CDR1 MGHRA and CDR2 YSYEKL. The CDR3 protein is CASSQPGTDSNQPQHF. DNA of the CDR3: TGCGCCAGCAGCCAACCCGGGACAGATAGCAATCAGCCCCAGCATTTT.

The V call is TRBV24-1, the J call TRBJ1-1; D ambiguous. This CDR3 has 13 amino acids. V was trimmed by 6 bases and J by 0 bases, leaving 7 bases between them. Germline CDR1 and CDR2: KGHDR and SFDVKD. CDR3: CATSKSMNTEAFF. The DNA of the CDR3 is TGTGCCACCAGTAAGAGCATGAACACTGAAGCTTTCTTT.

This clonotype was counted only a few times. J is TRBJ2-1 and V is TRBV29-1; D gene uncertain. Germline assignment: CDR1 SQVTM and CDR2 ANQGSEA. V was clipped by 3 bases and J by 8 bases, with 14 bases between them. The CDR3 totals 13 residues. This CDR3 reads CSVEVPGTDEQFF. The CDR3, as DNA: TGCAGCGTTGAGGTACCGGGTACGGATGAGCAGTTCTTC.

V usage is TRBV12-3 or TRBV12-4 and J usage is TRBJ2-6; a weak D match, TRBD2 (6 bases). The CDR3 has 15 residues. The V and J ends lost 5 bases and 3 bases respectively, with 11 bases between them. CDR3 protein: CASSNRRDGANVLTF. As DNA, the CDR3 is TGTGCCAGCAGTAATCGGAGGGATGGGGCCAACGTCCTGACTTTC.

V gene TRBV27 combines with J gene TRBJ2-7; 7 nucleotides agree with TRBD1. Germline V gene data show CDR1 as MNHEY and CDR2 as SMNVEV (reference sequence). Unmatched junction bases numbered 8, after V lost 3 bases and J lost 0 bases. The CDR3 covers 16 residues. The CDR3 loop reads CASSFTTGQHSYEQYF. The CDR3 nucleotides read TGTGCCAGCAGTTTCACAACGGGACAGCACTCCTACGAGCAGTACTTC.